The T cell receptor beta chain under discussion was sequenced for a study of cytomegalovirus exposure and HLA in healthy donors. In the PCR, 60 Vbeta and 13 Jbeta primers were used. Here immunoSEQ multiplex PCR was the method, and the copy in TCRdb shows in-frame clones only, minus some. The sample carries under 200,000 clones, over 75% recorded once. Points from the study as a whole: As immune exposure information, only CMV serostatus was available.

Turning to this clone: Its matching antigen is unknown.

This CDR3 has 19 residues. Germline trimming cut 0 bases from V and 7 bases from J; bases unmatched to any gene: 15. The germline V gene encodes CDR1 SGDLS and CDR2 YYNGEE. Sequencing was performed on PBMCs. The sequence derives from a male donor in good health and CMV-seronegative. V is TRBV9 and J is TRBJ2-1; 11 bases line up with TRBD2. In nucleotides, the CDR3 is TGTGCCAGCAGCGTAGGGTCGAGGCCTAGCGGGGGGCTCAGGAATGAGCAGTTCTTC. Protein: CASSVGSRPSGGLRNEQFF.